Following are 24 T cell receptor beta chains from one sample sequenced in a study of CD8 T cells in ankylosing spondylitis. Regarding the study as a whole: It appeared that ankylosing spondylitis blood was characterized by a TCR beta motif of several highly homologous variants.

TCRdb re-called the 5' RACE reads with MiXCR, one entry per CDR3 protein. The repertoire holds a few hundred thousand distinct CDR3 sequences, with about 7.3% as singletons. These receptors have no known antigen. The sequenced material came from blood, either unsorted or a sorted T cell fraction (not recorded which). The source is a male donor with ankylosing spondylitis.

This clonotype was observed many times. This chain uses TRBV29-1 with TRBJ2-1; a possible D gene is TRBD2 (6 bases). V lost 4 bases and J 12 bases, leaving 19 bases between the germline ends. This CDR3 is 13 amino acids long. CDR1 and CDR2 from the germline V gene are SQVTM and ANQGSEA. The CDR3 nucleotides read TGCAGCGTTGGTAGCGGAACCCTCCAAAGGCAGTTCTTC. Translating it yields CSVGSGTLQRQFF.

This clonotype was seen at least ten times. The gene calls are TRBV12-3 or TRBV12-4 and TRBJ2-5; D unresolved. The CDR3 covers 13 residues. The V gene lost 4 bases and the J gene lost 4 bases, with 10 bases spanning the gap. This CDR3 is CASSSGWGETQYF. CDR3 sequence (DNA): TGTGCCAGCAGTTCCGGGTGGGGAGAGACCCAGTACTTC.

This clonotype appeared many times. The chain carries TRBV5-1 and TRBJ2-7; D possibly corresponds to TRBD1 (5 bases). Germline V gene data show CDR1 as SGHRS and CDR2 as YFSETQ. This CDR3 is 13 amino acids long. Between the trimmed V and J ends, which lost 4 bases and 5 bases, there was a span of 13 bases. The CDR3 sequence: CASSNDRRHEQYF. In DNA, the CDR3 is TGCGCCAGCAGCAATGACAGACGCCACGAGCAGTACTTC.

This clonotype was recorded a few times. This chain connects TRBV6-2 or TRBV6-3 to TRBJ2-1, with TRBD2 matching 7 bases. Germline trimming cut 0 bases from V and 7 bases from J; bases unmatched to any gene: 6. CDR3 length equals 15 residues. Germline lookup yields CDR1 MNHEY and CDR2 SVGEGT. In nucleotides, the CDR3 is TGTGCCAGCAGTTACTCCGGACTAGGGCGAAATGAGCAGTTCTTC. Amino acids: CASSYSGLGRNEQFF.

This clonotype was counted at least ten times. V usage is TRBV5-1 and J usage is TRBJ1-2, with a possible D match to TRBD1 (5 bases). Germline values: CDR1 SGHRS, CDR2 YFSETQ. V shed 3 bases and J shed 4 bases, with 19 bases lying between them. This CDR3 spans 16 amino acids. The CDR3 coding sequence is TGCGCCAGCAGCTCTTGGGACTCTTCTAAGGGCTATGGCTACACCTTC. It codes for CASSSWDSSKGYGYTF.

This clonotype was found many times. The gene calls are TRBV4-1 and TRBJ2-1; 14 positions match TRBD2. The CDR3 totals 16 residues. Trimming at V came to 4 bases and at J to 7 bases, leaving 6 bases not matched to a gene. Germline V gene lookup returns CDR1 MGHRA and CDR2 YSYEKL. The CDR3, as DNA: TGCGCCAGCAGCCCGGGGACTAGCGGGAGTTTGAATGAGCAGTTCTTC. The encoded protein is CASSPGTSGSLNEQFF.

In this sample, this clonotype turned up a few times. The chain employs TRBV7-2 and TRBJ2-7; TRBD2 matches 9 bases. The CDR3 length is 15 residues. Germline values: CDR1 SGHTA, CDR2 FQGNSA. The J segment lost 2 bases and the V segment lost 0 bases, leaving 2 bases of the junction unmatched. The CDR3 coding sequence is TGTGCCAGCAGCTTAGCGGCGGGGGGGCCCTACGAGCAGTACTTC. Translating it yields CASSLAAGGPYEQYF. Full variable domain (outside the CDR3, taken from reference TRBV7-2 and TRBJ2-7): GAGVSQSPSNKVTEKGKDVELRCDPISGHTALYWYRQSLGQGLEFLIYFQGNSAPDKSGLPSDRFSAERTGGSVSTLTIQRTQQEDSAVYLCASSLAAGGPYEQYFGPGTRLTVT.

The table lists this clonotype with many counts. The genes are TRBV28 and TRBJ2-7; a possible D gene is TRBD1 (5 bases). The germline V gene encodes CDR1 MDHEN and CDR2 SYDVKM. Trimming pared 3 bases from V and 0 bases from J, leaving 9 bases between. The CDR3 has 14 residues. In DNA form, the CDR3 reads TGTGCCAGCAGTTTGACAGAGAGCTCCTACGAGCAGTACTTC. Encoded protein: CASSLTESSYEQYF.

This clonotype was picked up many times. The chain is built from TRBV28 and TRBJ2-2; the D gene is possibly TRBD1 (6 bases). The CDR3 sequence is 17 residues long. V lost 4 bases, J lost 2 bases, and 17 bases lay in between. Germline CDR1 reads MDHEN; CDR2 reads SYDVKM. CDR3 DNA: TGTGCCAGCAGTTCCATTTTCAGGGGAGATAACACCGGGGAGCTGTTTTTT. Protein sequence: CASSSIFRGDNTGELFF.

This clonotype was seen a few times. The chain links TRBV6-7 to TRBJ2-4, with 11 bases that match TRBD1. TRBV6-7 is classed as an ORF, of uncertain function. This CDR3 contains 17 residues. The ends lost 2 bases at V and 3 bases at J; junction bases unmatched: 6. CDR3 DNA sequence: TGTGCCAGCAGTTACCAGGACAGGGGGCGACTCAAAAACATTCAGTACTTC. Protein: CASSYQDRGRLKNIQYF.

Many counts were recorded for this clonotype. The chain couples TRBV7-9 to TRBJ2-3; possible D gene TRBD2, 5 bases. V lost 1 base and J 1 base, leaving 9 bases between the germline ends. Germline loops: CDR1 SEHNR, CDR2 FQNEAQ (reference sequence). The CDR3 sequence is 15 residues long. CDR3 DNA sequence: TGTGCCAGCAGCTTAGGTTTGCGGGGCACAGATACGCAGTATTTT. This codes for CASSLGLRGTDTQYF. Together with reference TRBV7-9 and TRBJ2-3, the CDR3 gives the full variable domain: DTGVSQNPRHKITKRGQNVTFRCDPISEHNRLYWYRQTLGQGPEFLTYFQNEAQLEKSRLLSDRFSAERPKGSFSTLEIQRTEQGDSAMYLCASSLGLRGTDTQYFGPGTRLTVL.

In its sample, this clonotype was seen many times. The CDR3 DNA follows: TGTGCCAGCAGCTTAGGGCGGCAGGAGGGCTACGAGCAGTACTTC. Translated: CASSLGRQEGYEQYF. This chain joins TRBV7-9 and TRBJ2-7; maybe TRBD2 (6 bases). The V gene lost 1 base and the J gene lost 3 bases, with 13 bases spanning the gap. Germline lookup yields CDR1 SEHNR and CDR2 FQNEAQ (reference sequence). The CDR3 spans 15 residues.

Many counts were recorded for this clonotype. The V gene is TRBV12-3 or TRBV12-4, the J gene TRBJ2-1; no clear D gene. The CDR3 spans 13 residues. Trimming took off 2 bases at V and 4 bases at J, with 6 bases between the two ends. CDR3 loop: CASSLSTYNEQFF. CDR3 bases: TGTGCCAGCAGTTTAAGTACATACAATGAGCAGTTCTTC.

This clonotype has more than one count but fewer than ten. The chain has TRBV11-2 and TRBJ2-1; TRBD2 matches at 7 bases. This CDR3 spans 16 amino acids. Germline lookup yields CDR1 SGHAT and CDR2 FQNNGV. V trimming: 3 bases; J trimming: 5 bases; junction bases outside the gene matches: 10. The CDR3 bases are TGTGCCAGCAGCTTGTACTTCGGGGGGATAAACAATGAGCAGTTCTTC. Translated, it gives CASSLYFGGINNEQFF.

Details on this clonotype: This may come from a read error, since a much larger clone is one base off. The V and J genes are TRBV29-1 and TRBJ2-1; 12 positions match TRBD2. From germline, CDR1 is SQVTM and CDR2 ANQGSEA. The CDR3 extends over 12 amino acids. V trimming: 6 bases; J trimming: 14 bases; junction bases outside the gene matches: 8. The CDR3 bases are TGCAGCGTGGTACTAGCGGGAGGAGTAAAGTTCTTC. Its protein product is CSVVLAGGVKFF.

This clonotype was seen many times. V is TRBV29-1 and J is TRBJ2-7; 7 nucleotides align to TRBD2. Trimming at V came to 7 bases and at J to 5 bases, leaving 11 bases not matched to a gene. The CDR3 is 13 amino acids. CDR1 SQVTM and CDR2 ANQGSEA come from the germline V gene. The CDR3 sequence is CSASGTNYHEQYF. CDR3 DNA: TGCAGCGCATCCGGGACTAACTACCACGAGCAGTACTTC.

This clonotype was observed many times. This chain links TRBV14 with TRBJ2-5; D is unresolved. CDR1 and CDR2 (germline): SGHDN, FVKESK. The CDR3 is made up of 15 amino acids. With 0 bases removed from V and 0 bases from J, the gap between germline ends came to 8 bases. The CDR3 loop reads CASSQDGQYQETQYF. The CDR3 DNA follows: TGTGCCAGCAGCCAAGATGGGCAGTACCAAGAGACCCAGTACTTC.

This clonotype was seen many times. This CDR3 is CASSFSATNEKLFF. In nucleotides, the CDR3 is TGTGCCAGCAGTTTCAGTGCAACTAATGAAAAACTGTTTTTT. The chain uses TRBV7-9 and TRBJ1-4; D is unclear. This CDR3 region has 14 residues. The germline V gene has CDR1 SEHNR and CDR2 FQNEAQ (reference sequence). Trimming stripped 6 bases from V and 0 bases from J, with 8 bases between.

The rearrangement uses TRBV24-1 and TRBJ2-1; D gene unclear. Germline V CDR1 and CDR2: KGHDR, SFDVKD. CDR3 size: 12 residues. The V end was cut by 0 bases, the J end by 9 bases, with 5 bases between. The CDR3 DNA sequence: TGTGCCACCAGTGATTTGACTGGTGAGCAGTTCTTC. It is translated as CATSDLTGEQFF.

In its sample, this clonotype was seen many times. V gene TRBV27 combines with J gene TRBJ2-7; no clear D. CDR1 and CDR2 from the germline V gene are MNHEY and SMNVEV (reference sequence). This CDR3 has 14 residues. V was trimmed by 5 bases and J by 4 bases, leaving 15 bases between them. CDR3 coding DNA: TGTGCCAGCAGTCCAGCAGAGGCCAGTTACGAGCAGTACTTC. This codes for CASSPAEASYEQYF.

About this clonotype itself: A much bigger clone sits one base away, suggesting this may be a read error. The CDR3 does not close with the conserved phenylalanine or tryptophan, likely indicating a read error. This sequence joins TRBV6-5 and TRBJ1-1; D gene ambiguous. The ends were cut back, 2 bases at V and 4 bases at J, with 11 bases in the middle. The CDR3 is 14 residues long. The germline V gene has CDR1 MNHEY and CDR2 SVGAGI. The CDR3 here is CASSYRGGPTEAFL. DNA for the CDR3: TGTGCCAGCAGTTACCGGGGTGGCCCCACTGAAGCTTTCCTT.

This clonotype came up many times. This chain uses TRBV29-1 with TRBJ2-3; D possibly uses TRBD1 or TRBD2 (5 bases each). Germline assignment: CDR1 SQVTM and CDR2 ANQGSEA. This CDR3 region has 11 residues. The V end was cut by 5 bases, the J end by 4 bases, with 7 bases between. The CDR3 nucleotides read TGCAGCGTTAGAGGGGCAGATACGCAGTATTTT. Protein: CSVRGADTQYF.

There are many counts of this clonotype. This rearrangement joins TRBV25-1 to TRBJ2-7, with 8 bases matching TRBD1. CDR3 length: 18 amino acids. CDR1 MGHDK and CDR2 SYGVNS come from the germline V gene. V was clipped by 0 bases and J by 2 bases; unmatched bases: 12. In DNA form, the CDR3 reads TGTGCCAGCAGTGAATATGGCGTCGGGGGACAGGATCCCTACGAGCAGTACTTC. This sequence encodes CASSEYGVGGQDPYEQYF.

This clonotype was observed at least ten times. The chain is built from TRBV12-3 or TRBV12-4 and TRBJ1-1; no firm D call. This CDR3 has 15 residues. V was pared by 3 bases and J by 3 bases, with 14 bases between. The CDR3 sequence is CASSFSAGWDTEAFF. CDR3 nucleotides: TGTGCCAGCAGTTTCTCAGCAGGTTGGGACACTGAAGCTTTCTTT.